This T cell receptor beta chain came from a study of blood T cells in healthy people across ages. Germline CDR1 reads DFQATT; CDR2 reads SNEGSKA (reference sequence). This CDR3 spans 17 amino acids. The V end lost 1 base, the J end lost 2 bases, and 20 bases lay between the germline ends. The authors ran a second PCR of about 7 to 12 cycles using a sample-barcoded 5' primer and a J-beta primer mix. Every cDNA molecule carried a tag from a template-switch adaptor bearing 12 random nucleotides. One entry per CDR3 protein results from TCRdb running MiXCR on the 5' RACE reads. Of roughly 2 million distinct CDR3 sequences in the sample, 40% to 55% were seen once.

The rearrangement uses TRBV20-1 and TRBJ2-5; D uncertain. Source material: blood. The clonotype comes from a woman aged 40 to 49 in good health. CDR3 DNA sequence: TGCAGTGCTAGAGTATTTCTCCGGTCAGGTGTGCAAGAGACCCAGTACTTC. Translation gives CSARVFLRSGVQETQYF.